The clone carrying this TCR beta chain was counted a few times. Its antigen is as yet unknown. Between the trimmed V and J ends, which lost 1 base and 7 bases, there was a span of 16 bases. Germline V gene lookup returns CDR1 SQVTM and CDR2 ANQGSEA. The CDR3 runs 14 residues. TCRdb processed the 5' RACE reads anew with MiXCR; each CDR3 protein has one entry. This table holds about 270,000 distinct CDR3 sequences, roughly 32% found once. This sample was taken from a study of CD8 T cells in ankylosing spondylitis. General study findings and limits: A TCR beta motif of eight highly homologous variants appeared characteristic of ankylosing spondylitis blood. Reportedly, matched ankylosing spondylitis synovial fluid was significantly enriched for disease-linked clones.

The sample consisted of blood, either unsorted or a sorted T cell fraction (not recorded which). The receptor's source is a male donor with ankylosing spondylitis or in good health (not recorded which). V is TRBV29-1 and J is TRBJ2-5; D may match TRBD1 or TRBD2 (6 bases each). CDR3 bases: TGCAGCGTTGAAGGAGGGGGGATATCTGGGACCCAGTACTTC. It is translated as CSVEGGGISGTQYF.